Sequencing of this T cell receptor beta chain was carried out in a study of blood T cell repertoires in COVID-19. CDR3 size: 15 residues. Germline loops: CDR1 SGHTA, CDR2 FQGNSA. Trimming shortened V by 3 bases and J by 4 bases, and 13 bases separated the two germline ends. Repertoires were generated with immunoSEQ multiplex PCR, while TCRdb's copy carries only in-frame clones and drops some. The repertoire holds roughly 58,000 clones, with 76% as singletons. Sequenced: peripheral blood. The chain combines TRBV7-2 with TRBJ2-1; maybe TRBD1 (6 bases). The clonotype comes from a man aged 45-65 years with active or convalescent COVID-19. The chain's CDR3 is CASSFGRGRYNEQFF. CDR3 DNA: TGTGCCAGCAGCTTTGGTAGGGGGAGATACAATGAGCAGTTCTTC.